The 22 T cell receptor beta chains given below trace back to one sample, sequenced in a study of tissue T cells after allogeneic stem cell transplantation (dated by TCRdb to about 2022). The protocol used for the library was the immunoSEQ multiplex PCR assay. The table was pulled from immuneACCESS by TCRdb, which kept in-frame rearrangements only. Such tables lose some clones; where checked, under half of the loss comes from unresolved V genes, and the rest has no known cause. In this sample the table shows nearly 4,000 clones, approximately 50% of which occur a single time. 6.3% of the sample rests with the top ten. The meaning of the sample's time point label: mouse harvest day 7 after allogeneic transplant. Mouse grafts consisting of 10^7 T-cell-depleted bone marrow cells combined with 10^6 splenic CD5+ T cells were administered by tail vein injection. Material: gut tissue. These receptor sequences come from a female BALB/c mouse given C57BL/6 T cells with graft-versus-host disease after an allogeneic hematopoietic cell transplant.

Concerning this clone itself: Gene and germline names: mouse. The covered CDR3 bases are TGCTCCAGCAGTCAATTGGACTGGGGGAACTATGCTGAGCAGTTC. Encoded protein: CSSSQLDWGNYAEQF. The entire CDR3 reads CSSSQLDWGNYAEQFF. This chain uses TRBV23 with TRBJ2-1; the table's D gene call, TRBD2, was not cross checked with the DNA. The CDR3 goes on 1 residue after the read ends, and that part is filled in from the germline J gene. This CDR3 has 16 amino acids. CDR1 and CDR2 (germline): KGHTA, FQNQQP.

This clone showed up just a few times. The listed genes are named as in mouse. Partial CDR3 DNA: TGTGCCAGCTCTCCCGACTGGGGGGGCGCGGGTGCAGAAACGCTGTAT. This codes for CASSPDWGGAGAETLY. The CDR3, in full, reads CASSPDWGGAGAETLYF. V usage is TRBV12-1 and J usage is TRBJ2-3, with 12 nucleotides matching TRBD2. The CDR3 is cut off 1 residue early in the read; its end comes from the germline J gene. Germline values: CDR1 SGHSN, CDR2 HYEKVE. The CDR3 is 17 amino acids. After removal of 2 bases from V and 1 base from J, the junction contained 6 bases not matched to a gene.

Remarks on this clone: Gene names and germline match the mouse. The read terminates 1 residue before the CDR3 end, so the remaining end is supplied by the germline J gene. This chain uses TRBV20 with TRBJ1-2; 9 bases match TRBD1. The CDR3 contains 13 residues. V gave up 6 bases and J gave up 1 base; unmatched junction bases: 3. Germline V CDR1 and CDR2: GFQATS, STVNSAI. This chain's CDR3 is CGARDRVNSDYTF. The CDR3 bases that were read are TGTGGTGCCCGGGACAGGGTAAACTCCGACTACACC.

This clone was observed a handful of times. Gene names denote mouse genes. The missing CDR3 end, 1 residue past where the read stops, is filled in from the germline J gene. The chain carries TRBV15 and TRBJ2-7; 8 positions match TRBD2. The CDR3 length is 13 residues. The V gene's germline CDR1 is SGHND and CDR2 FRSKSL. The V segment lost 3 bases and the J segment 5 bases; nucleotides outside the gene matches: 3. The CDR3 reads CASSFGGADEQYF. The sequenced CDR3 bases are TGTGCCAGCAGTTTCGGGGGGGCGGATGAACAGTAC.

This clone came up a few times. Genes and germline are mouse. The CDR3 end falls 1 residue outside the read, so it is completed with the germline J gene. The sample carries other DNA sequences with the same CDR3. The V call is TRBV23, the J call TRBJ2-7. Germline CDR1 KGHTA, CDR2 FQNQQP. The CDR3 is made up of 12 amino acids. The CDR3 protein is CSSSQDGYEQYF. The sequenced CDR3 bases are TGCTCCAGCAGCCAGGACGGCTATGAACAGTAC.

This clone was detected only a few times. Gene names refer to mouse genes. The read falls 1 residue short of the CDR3 end, and the missing part is taken from the germline J gene. The chain employs TRBV13-2 and TRBJ1-3; no clear D gene. V dropped 7 bases and J dropped 0 bases, with 8 bases sitting between them. CDR1 NNHNN and CDR2 SYGAGS come from the germline V gene (reference sequence). The CDR3 consists of 13 residues. The CDR3 bases that were read are TGTGCCAGCAGAGGATTTTCTGGAAATACGCTCTAT. This translates into CASRGFSGNTLY. The complete CDR3 sequence is CASRGFSGNTLYF.

This clone has a handful of counts. Mouse germline and gene names are used. The CDR3 goes on 1 residue after the read ends, and that part is filled in from the germline J gene. The rearrangement uses TRBV23 and TRBJ2-7; no check of the table's D call, TRBD2, against the DNA was made. CDR3 length: 14 amino acids. Germline V gene sequence: CDR1 KGHTA, CDR2 FQNQQP. CDR3 DNA (partial): TGCTCCAGCAGTCAATCGGGGGGGGCTGATGAACAGTAC. This translates into CSSSQSGGADEQY. The whole CDR3 region reads CSSSQSGGADEQYF.

As for this clone: The genes and germline here are from mouse. The read ends 1 residue shy of where the CDR3 ends; the end is completed using the germline J gene. V usage is TRBV13-2 and J usage is TRBJ2-4; 14 bases are a match to TRBD2. This CDR3 is built from 13 residues. In germline, CDR1 is NNHNN, CDR2 SYGAGS (reference sequence). Trimming removed 2 bases from V and 12 bases from J; junction bases left unmatched: 2. CDR3 DNA (partial): TGTGCCAGCGGTGAAGGGACTGGGGGGGCGTTGTAC. This gives the protein CASGEGTGGALY. The full CDR3 sequence reads CASGEGTGGALYF.

Worth noting for this clone: Gene and germline names: mouse. The read ends 1 residue before the CDR3 terminus; that terminus is restored from the germline J gene. The V gene is TRBV26, the J gene TRBJ2-3; 9 bases are a match to TRBD1. The CDR3 contains 12 residues. Per the germline V gene, CDR1 is KGHPV and CDR2 is FQNQEV (reference sequence). Trimming at V came to 5 bases and at J to 6 bases, leaving 0 bases not matched to a gene. Partial CDR3 DNA: TGTGCCAGCAGTGGGACAGGGGAAACGCTGTAT. This translates into CASSGTGETLY. The full CDR3 protein is CASSGTGETLYF. The whole variable domain, remainder taken from reference TRBV26 and TRBJ2-3, is NSKVIQTPRYLVKGQGQKAKMRCIPEKGHPVVFWYQQNKNNEFKFLINFQNQEVLQQIDMTEKRFSAECPSNSPCSLEIQSSEAGDSALYLCASSGTGETLYFGSGTRLTVL.

This clone has just a few counts. Gene names are the mouse ones. The CDR3 end is not reached by the read, which stops 1 residue before it; the germline J gene fills it in. V and J are TRBV14 and TRBJ1-1; D might be TRBD1 (5 bases). This CDR3 comprises 13 residues. Deletions cut 0 bases from V and 5 bases from J, with 8 bases between. In germline, CDR1 is SGHDT, CDR2 FRDEAV. The sequenced part of the CDR3 DNA is TGTGCCAGCAGTTTCTATGCAGGGACAGAAGTCTTC. Protein: CASSFYAGTEVF. From start to end, the CDR3 is CASSFYAGTEVFF. The full variable domain, in which reference TRBV14 and TRBJ1-1 provide the parts outside the CDR3, is EAGVTQSPRYAVLQEGQAVSFWCDPISGHDTLYWYQQPRDQGPQLLVYFRDEAVIDNSQLPSDRFSAVRPKGTNSTLKIQSAKQGDTATYLCASSFYAGTEVFFGKGTRLTVV.

Points on this clone: Genes here carry mouse names. The missing CDR3 end, 1 residue past where the read stops, is filled in from the germline J gene. This chain connects TRBV26 to TRBJ1-1; no definite D call. V gave up 6 bases and J gave up 4 bases, with 6 bases separating them. CDR1 KGHPV and CDR2 FQNQEV come from the germline V gene (reference sequence). The CDR3 loop spans 11 amino acids. CDR3 loop: CASRQSTEVFF. The part of the CDR3 DNA that was read is TGTGCCAGCAGGCAGAGCACAGAAGTCTTC.

This clone was recorded only once. All gene names here are mouse names. The sequence runs out 1 residue before the end of the CDR3; the remainder is reconstructed from the germline J gene. The rearrangement links TRBV12-1 to TRBJ2-7; 10 bases agree with TRBD2. After removal of 4 bases from V and 3 bases from J, the junction contained 2 bases not matched to a gene. Germline V gene lookup returns CDR1 SGHSN and CDR2 HYEKVE. The CDR3 consists of 13 residues. The sequenced CDR3 bases are TGTGCCAGCTCGACTGGGGGGCGCTATGAACAGTAC. Translation: CASSTGGRYEQY. The whole CDR3 protein reads CASSTGGRYEQYF.

Worth noting for this clone: The gene names given are mouse names. The read falls 1 residue short of the CDR3 end, and the missing part is taken from the germline J gene. The chain employs TRBV16 and TRBJ1-1; possibly TRBD1 for D (5 bases). This CDR3 region has 14 residues. Deletions cut 6 bases from V and 0 bases from J, with 11 bases between. CDR1 SGHSA and CDR2 FRNQAP come from the germline V gene. The CDR3: CASSLDSTNTEVFF. Partial CDR3 DNA: TGTGCAAGCAGTCTTGACAGTACAAACACAGAAGTCTTC.

Concerning this clone itself: Genes here carry mouse names. The read halts 1 residue ahead of the CDR3 end, with the missing end drawn from the germline J gene. The chain joins TRBV23 to TRBJ2-1; the D call of TRBD1 is as the table states it, not checked on the DNA. This CDR3 contains 14 residues. Germline V gene sequence: CDR1 KGHTA, CDR2 FQNQQP. The CDR3 bases that were read are TGCTCCAGCAGTCCGGACAGGACCTATGCTGAGCAGTTC. Its protein is CSSSPDRTYAEQF. The entire CDR3 is CSSSPDRTYAEQFF.

Details on this clone: Gene names are the mouse ones. Coverage ceases 1 residue before the CDR3 finishes, and the germline J gene fills in the end. The V and J genes are TRBV26 and TRBJ2-3; the match to TRBD1 covers 10 bases. V trimming: 4 bases; J trimming: 2 bases; junction bases outside the gene matches: 3. CDR1 is KGHPV and CDR2 is FQNQEV in the germline V gene (reference sequence). CDR3 length equals 15 residues. Here the CDR3 reads CASSQGQGYAETLYF. Incomplete CDR3 DNA: TGTGCCAGCAGTCAGGGACAGGGGTATGCAGAAACGCTGTAT.

To note about this clone: Mouse names are used for the genes. The CDR3 is cut off 1 residue early in the read; its end comes from the germline J gene. The chain recombines TRBV26 with TRBJ1-1; D is undetermined. Germline V gene data show CDR1 as KGHPV and CDR2 as FQNQEV (reference sequence). The CDR3 runs to 13 residues. The V gene lost 1 base and the J gene lost 1 base, with 4 bases spanning the gap. This CDR3 reads CASSLFVNTEVFF. The CDR3 DNA, read in part, is TGTGCCAGCAGTCTGTTTGTAAACACAGAAGTCTTC.

Note on this clone: Gene names denote mouse genes. The CDR3 goes on 1 residue after the read ends, and that part is filled in from the germline J gene. The chain recombines TRBV13-1 with TRBJ1-1, with D possibly matching TRBD1 (6 bases). Germline lookup yields CDR1 NSHNY and CDR2 SYGAGN. V gave up 5 bases and J gave up 7 bases, with 12 bases separating them. The length of the CDR3 is 12 residues. The CDR3 loop is CASRRGGREVFF. The covered CDR3 bases are TGTGCCAGCAGGAGGGGGGGCCGAGAAGTCTTC.

About this clone: Genes and germline come from the mouse. The read comes to an end 1 residue before the CDR3 does, leaving the germline J gene to fill in the end. The chain employs TRBV23 and TRBJ1-2; TRBD1 was called by the table and not checked on the DNA. Germline V gene lookup returns CDR1 KGHTA and CDR2 FQNQQP. The CDR3 has 14 amino acids. The CDR3 bases that were read are TGCTCCAGCAGCCAGACAGGGCGGGACTCCGACTACACC. Its protein product is CSSSQTGRDSDYT. The CDR3, in full, reads CSSSQTGRDSDYTF. The full variable domain, completed using reference TRBV23 and TRBJ1-2, is DAAVTQKPRYLIKMKGQEAEMKCIPEKGHTAVFWYQQKQSKELKFLIYFQNQQPLDQIDMVKERFSAVCPSSSLCSLGIRTCEAEDSALYLCSSSQTGRDSDYTFGSGTRLLVI.

This clone has just a few counts. Gene names and germline match the mouse. The CDR3 is cut off 1 residue early in the read; its end comes from the germline J gene. The chain is built from TRBV26 and TRBJ2-5; perhaps TRBD1 as D (6 bases). CDR3 length: 14 residues. Germline CDR1 reads KGHPV; CDR2 reads FQNQEV (reference sequence). With 0 bases removed from V and 6 bases from J, the gap between germline ends came to 10 bases. CDR3 DNA (partial): TGTGCCAGCAGTCTGTCGGACAGAGGGGACACCCAGTAC. This codes for CASSLSDRGDTQY. The whole CDR3 region reads CASSLSDRGDTQYF.

A word on this clone: Genes and germline come from the mouse. Coverage ceases 1 residue before the CDR3 finishes, and the germline J gene fills in the end. The rearrangement joins TRBV16 to TRBJ1-1; D perhaps matches TRBD1 (6 bases). Germline V gene sequence: CDR1 SGHSA, CDR2 FRNQAP. V lost 1 base and J 5 bases, leaving 11 bases between the germline ends. The CDR3 has 14 amino acids. This chain's CDR3 is CASSLGGAGTEVFF. CDR3 DNA (partial): TGTGCAAGCAGCTTAGGGGGGGCCGGAACAGAAGTCTTC.

Worth noting for this clone: Gene labels here are mouse ones. The read terminates 1 residue ahead of where the CDR3 ends, so the germline J gene completes it. The chain links TRBV3 to TRBJ2-4; maybe TRBD1 (6 bases). V shed 6 bases and J shed 6 bases, with 7 bases lying between them. The CDR3 covers 11 residues. Germline values: CDR1 SNHLY, CDR2 FYNGKV (reference sequence). The DNA read from the CDR3 is TGTGCCAGCAGTACAGGGAACACCTTGTAC. Protein: CASSTGNTLY. The whole CDR3 sequence is CASSTGNTLYF. The complete variable domain, with remaining parts taken from reference TRBV3 and TRBJ2-4, reads GPKVLQIPSHQIIDMGQMVTLNCDPVSNHLYFYWYKQILGQQMEFLVNFYNGKVMEKSKLFKDQFSVERPDGSYFTLKIQPTALEDSAVYFCASSTGNTLYFGAGTRLSVL.

To note about this clone: The gene names given are mouse names. Read data end 1 residue before the CDR3 end; the end is taken from the germline J gene. The rearrangement joins TRBV26 to TRBJ1-3; the D is unclear. The V gene's germline CDR1 is KGHPV and CDR2 FQNQEV (reference sequence). V was trimmed by 4 bases and J by 0 bases, leaving 4 bases between them. This CDR3 has 13 amino acids. The CDR3 bases that were read are TGTGCCAGCAGTCACAGTTCTGGAAATACGCTCTAT. Residues: CASSHSSGNTLY. The full CDR3 reads CASSHSSGNTLYF.